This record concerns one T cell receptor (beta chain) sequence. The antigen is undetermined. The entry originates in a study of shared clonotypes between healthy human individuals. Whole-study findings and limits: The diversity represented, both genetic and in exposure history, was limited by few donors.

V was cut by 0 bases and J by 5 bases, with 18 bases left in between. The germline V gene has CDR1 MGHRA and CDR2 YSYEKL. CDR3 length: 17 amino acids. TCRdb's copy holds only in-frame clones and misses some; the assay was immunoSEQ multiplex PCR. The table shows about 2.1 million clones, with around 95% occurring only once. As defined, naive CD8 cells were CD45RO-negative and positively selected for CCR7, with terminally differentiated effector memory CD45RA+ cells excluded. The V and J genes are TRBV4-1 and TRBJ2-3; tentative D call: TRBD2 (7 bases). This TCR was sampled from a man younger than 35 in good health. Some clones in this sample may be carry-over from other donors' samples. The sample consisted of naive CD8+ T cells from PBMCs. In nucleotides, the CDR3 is TGCGCCAGCAGCCAAGATGGGGGCGGGAGCCCGGGAGATACGCAGTATTTT. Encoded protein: CASSQDGGGSPGDTQYF.